The clone carrying this T cell receptor (beta chain) was observed a few times. As yet, its antigen is unknown. The germline CDR1 and CDR2 sequences are SGHVS and FQNEAQ. V lost 4 bases and J 4 bases, leaving 19 bases between the germline ends. CDR3 length equals 16 residues. This sample was taken from a study of T-cell reconstitution after alpha-beta-depleted transplantation in children. Study results and limitations: Expanded graft clones numbering several hundred reportedly gave rise to alpha-beta T cells about two months after transplant. One year after transplant, T-cell counts and diversity came mostly from newly produced T cells. TCRbeta diversity was high at day 60 in some patients (a result of surviving recipient T cells and thymic progenitors).

Unique molecular identifiers featured in how the TCRbeta library was prepared. Via MiXCR, TCRdb re-called the PCR reads, giving one row per CDR3 protein. This table holds around 300,000 distinct CDR3 sequences, 23% found once. The sequencing here drew on PBMCs, mostly from graft donor cells, taken 180 days after TCRalphabeta/CD19-depleted stem cell transplant. The chain carries TRBV7-8 and TRBJ1-1, with D perhaps matching TRBD1 (6 bases). This TCR was recovered from a male patient younger than 18 who had a stem cell transplant for acute lymphoblastic leukemia, so the T cells may come from the graft donor. The DNA for the CDR3 is TGTGCCAGCAGCTCCTCCATACAGGGCTGGGGCACTGAAGCTTTCTTT. Translating gives CASSSSIQGWGTEAFF.